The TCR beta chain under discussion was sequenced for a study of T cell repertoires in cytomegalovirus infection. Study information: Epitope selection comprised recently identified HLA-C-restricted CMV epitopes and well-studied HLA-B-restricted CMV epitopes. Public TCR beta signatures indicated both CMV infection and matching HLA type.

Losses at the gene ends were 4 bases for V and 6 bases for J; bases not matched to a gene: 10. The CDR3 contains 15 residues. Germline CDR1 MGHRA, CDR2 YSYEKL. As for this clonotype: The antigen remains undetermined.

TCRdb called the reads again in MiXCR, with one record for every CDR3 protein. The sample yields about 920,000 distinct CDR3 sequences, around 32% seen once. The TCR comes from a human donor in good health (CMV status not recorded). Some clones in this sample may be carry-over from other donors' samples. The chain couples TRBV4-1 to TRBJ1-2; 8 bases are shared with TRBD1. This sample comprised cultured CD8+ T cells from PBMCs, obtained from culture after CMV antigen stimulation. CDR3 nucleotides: TGCGCCAGCAGCCGAACAGGGGGACCCGGTGATGGCTACACCTTC. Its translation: CASSRTGGPGDGYTF.